Each of the 26 T cell receptor beta chains below was sequenced from the same sample in a study of blood T cell repertoires in COVID-19 (dated by TCRdb to the early 2020s). Library prep was done by the immunoSEQ multiplex PCR assay. TCRdb retrieved this table from immuneACCESS and kept in-frame rearrangements only. Not all clones are present; in checked studies, unresolved V genes account for under half, and no reason is known for the remainder. For this sample there are some 49,000 clones; about 91% appear just once. Together, the top ten hold about 6% of the sample. Sequencing was done on a sample of peripheral blood. These receptors originate from a man aged 45-65 years with active COVID-19.

This sequence joins TRBV28 and TRBJ2-2; 7 bases line up with TRBD2. V dropped 7 bases and J dropped 2; count of bases not matched to a gene: 4. In germline, CDR1 is MDHEN, CDR2 SYDVKM. The CDR3 has 14 amino acids. CDR3 amino acids: CASMRGTNTGELFF. CDR3 sequence (DNA): TGTGCCAGCATGCGGGGGACCAACACCGGGGAGCTGTTTTTT.

In its sample, this clone was seen once. The chain couples TRBV19 to TRBJ2-6, with no clear D. V was cut by 10 bases and J by 0 bases, with 13 bases left in between. Germline CDR1 is LNHDA and CDR2 is SQIVND (reference sequence). The CDR3 sequence is 15 residues long. CDR3 region: CATLSPGSGANVLTF. The CDR3 region has the DNA TGTGCCACCCTCTCCCCGGGCTCTGGGGCCAACGTCCTGACTTTC.

The rearrangement uses TRBV19 and TRBJ2-1, with 10 bases aligning to TRBD2. Germline V CDR1 and CDR2: LNHDA, SQIVND (reference sequence). V lost 6 bases to trimming and J lost 6 bases; unmatched junction nucleotides: 8. CDR3 size: 15 residues. CDR3: CASRTIAGGSNEQFF. Here the CDR3 DNA reads TGTGCCAGTAGGACCATAGCGGGAGGAAGCAATGAGCAGTTCTTC.

The chain combines TRBV5-1 with TRBJ1-1; TRBD1 might be the D (5 bases). The CDR3 totals 16 residues. Germline CDR1 and CDR2: SGHRS and YFSETQ. The germline V and J ends were trimmed by 2 bases and 5 bases, with 19 bases remaining between them. This chain's CDR3 is CASSLTSTGVGTEAFF. In nucleotides, the CDR3 is TGCGCCAGCAGCTTAACCAGTACGGGGGTGGGGACTGAAGCTTTCTTT.

This chain links TRBV5-1 with TRBJ2-1, with a possible D match to TRBD1 (6 bases). CDR1 is SGHRS, CDR2 YFSETQ, per germline. This CDR3 is built from 11 residues. The V gene lost 4 bases and the J gene lost 15 bases, with 14 bases spanning the gap. CDR3 coding DNA: TGCGCCAGCAGCCTAAACAGGGAACCGTTCTTC. Its translation: CASSLNREPFF.

The rearrangement uses TRBV7-8 and TRBJ2-5; no definite D call. V dropped 4 bases and J dropped 2 bases, with 8 bases sitting between them. Germline V gene data show CDR1 as SGHVS and CDR2 as FQNEAQ. This CDR3 region has 13 residues. The CDR3 here is CASSSVPQETQYF. CDR3 nucleotides: TGTGCCAGCAGCTCAGTTCCACAAGAGACCCAGTACTTC.

In this sample, this clone turned up once. V is TRBV6-1 and J is TRBJ2-3; no firm D call. V was pared by 2 bases and J by 6 bases, with 3 bases between. The CDR3 is made up of 11 amino acids. The V gene's germline CDR1 is MNHNS and CDR2 SASEGT. CDR3: CASSESDTQYF. CDR3 coding DNA: TGTGCCAGCAGTGAATCGGATACGCAGTATTTT.

The V call is TRBV5-5, the J call TRBJ1-2, with 7 bases identical to TRBD1. CDR3 length: 13 amino acids. Looked up from germline, CDR1 is SGHKS and CDR2 is YYEKEE (reference sequence). V lost 6 bases, J lost 14 bases, and 16 bases stayed unmatched. CDR3 residues: CASTREGAPGFTF. Here the CDR3 DNA reads TGTGCCAGCACAAGAGAGGGGGCGCCGGGTTTTACCTTC. The full variable domain, rest sourced from reference TRBV5-5 and TRBJ1-2, is DAGVTQSPTHLIKTRGQQVTLRCSPISGHKSVSWYQQVLGQGPQFIFQYYEKEERGRGNFPDRFSARQFPNYSSELNVNALLLGDSALYLCASTREGAPGFTFGSGTRLTVV.

The rearrangement joins TRBV6-5 to TRBJ1-1; no definite D call. Germline V lookup: CDR1 MNHEY, CDR2 SVGAGI. The germline V and J ends were trimmed by 4 bases and 0 bases, with 12 bases remaining between them. The CDR3 sequence is 15 residues long. The CDR3 bases are TGTGCCAGCAGTTCCTGGGCCCGCATGAACACTGAAGCTTTCTTT. This encodes CASSSWARMNTEAFF.

CDR3 nucleotides: TGTGCCACCAGTGATTCGGTATCCGGGGAGCTGTTTTTT. Translation: CATSDSVSGELFF. The chain carries TRBV24-1 and TRBJ2-2; D is uncertain. Per germline, CDR1 KGHDR and CDR2 SFDVKD. Trimming left V 2 bases short and J 6 bases short, with 6 bases between. This CDR3 comprises 13 residues.

This clone was observed a single time. The chain combines TRBV4-2 with TRBJ2-5; D possibly corresponds to TRBD2 (6 bases). CDR3 length equals 16 residues. Germline assignment: CDR1 LGHNA and CDR2 YNFKEQ. Trimming pared 0 bases from V and 1 base from J, leaving 12 bases between. CDR3 amino acids: CASSQDGAGTQETQYF. The CDR3 coding sequence is TGTGCCAGCAGCCAAGATGGGGCGGGAACCCAAGAGACCCAGTACTTC.

The V gene is TRBV2, the J gene TRBJ2-2; 14 bases agree with TRBD2. This CDR3 contains 17 residues. CDR1 is SNHLY and CDR2 is FYNNEI in the germline V gene. V shed 5 bases and J 2 bases; nucleotides not matched to a gene: 4. CDR3 nucleotides: TGTGCCAGCAGTCGGACTAGCGGGAGGACCAACACCGGGGAGCTGTTTTTT. Protein sequence: CASSRTSGRTNTGELFF.

The V call is TRBV19, the J call TRBJ2-3; 9 positions match TRBD1. Germline CDR1 and CDR2: LNHDA and SQIVND (reference sequence). The V segment lost 5 bases and the J segment 4 bases; nucleotides outside the gene matches: 10. The CDR3 has 16 amino acids. The CDR3 loop is CASSALPGQGADTQYF. The DNA for the CDR3 is TGTGCCAGTAGTGCCCTCCCGGGACAGGGAGCAGATACGCAGTATTTT.

The chain is built from TRBV7-2 and TRBJ1-3; 7 nucleotides match TRBD1. This CDR3 is built from 16 residues. The V gene's germline CDR1 is SGHTA and CDR2 FQGNSA. J lost 3 bases, V lost 5 bases, and 10 bases had no gene match. The CDR3 sequence: CASSLHPDRVGNTIYF. The DNA for the CDR3 is TGTGCCAGCAGCCTACACCCAGACAGGGTTGGAAACACCATATATTTT.

This chain joins TRBV6-2 or TRBV6-3 and TRBJ2-7; 7 nucleotides match TRBD1. The V gene end was trimmed by 0 bases and the J gene end by 5 bases; junction bases not matched to a gene: 7. Germline V CDR1 and CDR2: MNHEY, SVGEGT. The length of the CDR3 is 15 residues. The CDR3, as DNA: TGTGCCAGCAGTTACTCTGGGGACAGACCCCACGAGCAGTACTTC. This sequence encodes CASSYSGDRPHEQYF.

The rearrangement uses TRBV2 and TRBJ2-1; 7 bases are a match to TRBD2. There are 14 residues in the CDR3. Germline values: CDR1 SNHLY, CDR2 FYNNEI. Trimming removed 4 bases from V and 7 bases from J; junction bases left unmatched: 7. The CDR3 protein is CASSVLSSGNEQFF. The CDR3 DNA follows: TGTGCCAGCAGTGTTCTATCTAGCGGTAATGAGCAGTTCTTC.

J is TRBJ2-3 and V is TRBV3-1 (or the pseudogene TRBV3-2); D ambiguous. V shed 4 bases and J shed 0 bases, with 14 bases lying between them. Germline V gives CDR1 LGHDT, CDR2 YNNKEL (reference sequence). This CDR3 is built from 16 residues. Here the CDR3 reads CASSRGTSDSTDTQYF. The DNA of the CDR3 is TGTGCCAGCAGCCGCGGAACGAGCGACAGCACAGATACGCAGTATTTT.

This clone was observed a few times. The chain couples TRBV7-9 to TRBJ1-1; D gene unclear. CDR1 and CDR2 from the germline V gene are SEHNR and FQNEAQ (reference sequence). The CDR3 covers 15 residues. The germline V and J ends were trimmed by 5 bases and 4 bases, with 17 bases remaining between them. CDR3 DNA: TGTGCCAGCAGCCAATACGGGGATAAAGGCACTGAAGCTTTCTTT. Its protein product is CASSQYGDKGTEAFF.

As for this clone: Mismatch with germline at one junction end may stem from a read error. The chain carries TRBV12-3 or TRBV12-4 and TRBJ2-5, with D uncertain. The CDR3 contains 13 residues. The CDR3 nucleotides are TGTGCCAGCAGTCCGACTTCCCAAGGGACCCAGTACTTC. Its protein product is CASSPTSQGTQYF.

The chain recombines TRBV7-2 with TRBJ2-3; TRBD2 matches 9 bases. The V gene end was trimmed by 2 bases and the J gene end by 2 bases; junction bases not matched to a gene: 5. The V gene's germline CDR1 is SGHTA and CDR2 FQGNSA. CDR3 length: 16 residues. CDR3 sequence reads: CASSLRLAGPTDTQYF. For the CDR3, the DNA is TGTGCCAGCAGCTTACGGCTAGCGGGACCCACAGATACGCAGTATTTT.

The V and J genes are TRBV28 and TRBJ1-2; weak D call: TRBD1 (5 bases). From germline, CDR1 is MDHEN and CDR2 SYDVKM. V was shortened by 7 bases and J by 8 bases, with 14 bases between the two germline ends. This CDR3 has 12 residues. DNA of the CDR3: TGTGCCAGCACGGCAGGGCTGGAGGGCTACACCTTC. This translates into CASTAGLEGYTF.

This clone was observed a few times. The V call is TRBV2, the J call TRBJ1-5; possible D gene TRBD1, 5 bases. Deletions cut 4 bases from V and 3 bases from J, with 7 bases between. Per the germline V gene, CDR1 is SNHLY and CDR2 is FYNNEI. The CDR3 is made up of 13 amino acids. The CDR3 loop reads CASSGGYNQPQHF. In nucleotides, the CDR3 is TGTGCCAGCAGTGGGGGCTACAATCAGCCCCAGCATTTT.

This clone was seen just once. The chain links TRBV7-9 to TRBJ2-3; a possible D gene is TRBD1 (6 bases). CDR3 size: 14 residues. In germline, CDR1 is SEHNR, CDR2 FQNEAQ (reference sequence). Between the trimmed V and J ends, which lost 3 bases and 2 bases, there was a span of 9 bases. The CDR3: CASSFTGTTDTQYF. As DNA, the CDR3 is TGTGCCAGCAGCTTTACAGGGACCACAGATACGCAGTATTTT.

The chain combines TRBV11-2 with TRBJ2-5; TRBD1 is a possible D gene (5 bases). Germline lookup yields CDR1 SGHAT and CDR2 FQNNGV. This CDR3 contains 13 residues. Deletions cut 1 base from V and 9 bases from J, with 12 bases between. The CDR3 region has the DNA TGTGCCAGCAGCTTAGTAGGGGCTATGGCCCAGTACTTC. Translated: CASSLVGAMAQYF.

The V and J genes are TRBV13 and TRBJ1-2; 10 bases fit TRBD1. V gave up 7 bases and J gave up 8 bases; unmatched junction bases: 10. This CDR3 is built from 14 residues. Germline V CDR1 and CDR2: PRHDT, FYEKMQ (reference sequence). This chain's CDR3 is CASTQGQGMWGYTF. The CDR3 DNA follows: TGTGCCAGCACCCAGGGACAGGGGATGTGGGGCTACACCTTC. The full variable domain, in which reference TRBV13 and TRBJ1-2 provide the parts outside the CDR3, is AAGVIQSPRHLIKEKRETATLKCYPIPRHDTVYWYQQGPGQDPQFLISFYEKMQSDKGSIPDRFSAQQFSDYHSELNMSSLELGDSALYFCASTQGQGMWGYTFGSGTRLTVV.

V is TRBV19 and J is TRBJ1-5; D may be TRBD1 (5 bases). With 5 bases removed from V and 6 bases from J, the gap between germline ends came to 20 bases. The CDR3 is made up of 16 amino acids. Germline lookup yields CDR1 LNHDA and CDR2 SQIVND (reference sequence). CDR3 DNA sequence: TGTGCCAGTAGTCTCCAGGGCGTGCTTTCTCTTCAGCCCCAGCATTTT. Translation: CASSLQGVLSLQPQHF.